This TCR beta chain was recorded in a study of shared clonotypes between healthy human individuals. The overall study: Each donor had three CD4 naive, three CD4 memory, two CD8 naive and one CD8 memory plate.

Naive CD8 populations comprised CD45RO-negative cells positively selected for CCR7, excluding terminally differentiated effector memory CD45RA+ cells. The authors' processing: Junction-only sequences produced by ImmunoSEQ had no quality scores, so filtering differed. Data came from immunoSEQ multiplex PCR; TCRdb stores just in-frame clones and leaves some out. That table furnishes V, J and clone size, whereas the DNA furnished D and trimming. The sample consists of hundreds of thousands of clones, about 96% of them appearing once. As to this clone: The antigen is not known.

Germline lookup yields CDR1 SGDLS and CDR2 YYNGEE. The junction had 9 bases not matched to a gene; V was cut back by 4 bases and J by 0 bases. The CDR3 sequence is 17 residues long. General study points: Only blood samples were collected, and tissue repertoires likely differ. The naive CD4 repertoires of a handful of donors were compared, and approximately 5.3% of clonotypes were shared.

Sample: naive CD8+ T cells sorted from blood. This TCR derives from a woman in her 30s in good health. The V and J genes are TRBV9 and TRBJ2-1; 8 bases match TRBD2. CDR3 amino acids: CASSLTTGTSSYNEQFF. The CDR3 region has the DNA TGTGCCAGCAGCCTCACGACGGGGACTAGCTCCTACAATGAGCAGTTCTTC.